This T cell receptor beta chain was recorded in a study of OX40 agonist ivuxolimab in advanced cancers. General notes on the study: Ivuxolimab was a fully human IgG2 agonistic monoclonal antibody targeting the costimulatory receptor OX40 (CD134). Intravenous ivuxolimab was administered to patients every 2 weeks at six dose levels: 0.01, 0.1, 0.3, 1.5, 3 and 10 mg/kg. Among the roughly 50 dose-escalation patients, some 20 had hepatocellular carcinoma, approximately 15 melanoma, 9 renal cell carcinoma and 9 head and neck cancer. A male proportion of roughly 80% and a mean age of roughly 58 years, ranging from 23 to 79, were recorded for the dose-escalation cohort. Patients were allowed to have had prior anti-PD-1, anti-PD-L1 or anti-CTLA-4 therapy, and roughly 40% of the dose-escalation patients had been treated with checkpoint inhibitors. Partial responses were achieved by three dose-escalation patients, of whom one had hepatocellular carcinoma and two had cutaneous melanoma. Peripheral TCRbeta sequencing was intended to test whether TCR sequence diversity was altered and clonal T-cell expansion was caused by ivuxolimab. The paper covers the monotherapy dose-escalation part of the phase I ivuxolimab trial, which included N of about 50 patients.

CDR1 MNHEY and CDR2 SMNVEV were looked up in the germline V gene (reference sequence). At the junction V is shortened by 9 bases and J by 2 bases, with 10 bases in between. Taken from cysteine to phenylalanine, the CDR3 has 13 residues. Here the CDR3 DNA is all that survives: 39 bases in frame from base 1. Patients with a history of autoimmune disease or receiving systemic immunosuppression were excluded from the trial. In every dose cohort, peripheral blood was drawn for TCR sequencing at baseline, cycle 4 day 1, and cycle 7 day 1. Samples came from an open-label, multicenter, first-in-human phase I dose-escalation trial of ivuxolimab. Adults with locally advanced or metastatic head and neck squamous cell, hepatocellular, melanoma or renal cell carcinoma were enrolled in the trial. CD4+ and CD8+ T cells were sorted separately from peripheral blood before TCR sequencing. Genomic DNA was isolated from the sorted cells so that the TCRbeta CDR3 region could be sequenced. The immunoSEQ Assay was used to sequence the TCRbeta CDR3 regions. TCRdb obtained this table from immuneACCESS and retained in-frame rearrangements with V and J assigned. These tables miss some clones; where compared with another copy, unresolved V genes account for less than half of the shortfall, and the remainder is unexplained. The sample data list roughly 130,000 clones, and 93% of these were observed just once. In total, the top ten clones hold around 0.15% of the sample.

Results the study describes overall, beyond this receptor: The antigen specificity of the clonally expanded peripheral T cells was not determined. Low levels of normalized T-cell clonal expansion were also seen in some patients who did not respond. In the 0.1-3.0 mg/kg groups, partial responders had among the lowest normalized peripheral clonal expansion, particularly in CD8+ T cells. Clonal expansion of both CD4+ and CD8+ blood T cells was observed from baseline to week 6 at doses 0.1 to 3.0 mg/kg. After ivuxolimab, more expanded clones were found on average in CD8+ T cells than in CD4+ T cells.

About this clone itself: Its target antigen remains unknown. Base qualities are not provided; no much larger clone lies one nucleotide away.

This specimen was CD4+ or CD8+ T cells sorted from blood, taken in a trial of the OX40 agonist ivuxolimab. The chain uses TRBV27 and TRBJ2-2; the D segment could be TRBD1, given 6 matching bases. The clonotype was recovered from an adult with an advanced solid tumor such as melanoma, head and neck, liver or kidney cancer. The DNA sequence follows: TGTGCCAGTCAGGGGACCAACACCGGGGAGCTGTTTTTT. Translated, this is CASQGTNTGELFF.